The subject of this entry is one T cell receptor beta chain. Its antigen is unknown. This sample was taken from a study of blood T cells in healthy people across ages. Study summary: Template switching caught about one barcoded beta molecule for each two T cells.

The study, taken as a whole, reports: In long-lived donors, naive CD4+ cell counts and diversity exceeded those of aged donors.

A second PCR of 7 to 11 cycles used a sample-barcoded 5' primer and a J-beta primer mix. TCRdb processed the 5' RACE reads anew with MiXCR; each CDR3 protein has one entry. The sample lists about 1.1 million distinct CDR3 sequences; more than 30% were seen once. Each donor was a healthy Caucasian individual from Russia, aged 6 to 90. Germline V gene sequence: CDR1 SQVTM, CDR2 ANQGSEA. The CDR3 loop spans 9 amino acids. V shed 0 bases and J shed 12 bases, with 5 bases lying between them. This chain joins TRBV29-1 and TRBJ1-1, with D hard to call. The sample comprised blood. The TCR sequence derives from a man aged 18 to 35 in good health. The CDR3: CSVEDSPFF. The CDR3 coding sequence is TGCAGCGTTGAAGATTCGCCTTTCTTT.